This TCR beta chain was documented in a study of cytomegalovirus exposure and HLA in healthy donors (dated 2017 in TCRdb). For the wider study: According to a later analysis, the 120 or so validation repertoires were produced on the same platform as the 666 repertoires of the first cohort. The study was designed to test whether signatures of past pathogen exposure could be identified by cataloging public T cell receptors. A separate validation cohort of over 95 different subjects was used in addition to the roughly 620-subject first cohort. To predict cytomegalovirus infection status, the study brought together high-throughput TCR immunosequencing, statistical association of individual TCRs with disease status, and machine learning. Results the study describes overall, beyond this receptor: A later analysis had no HLA typing for the validation cohort, so co-occurrence there was scored across all 130 or so repertoires. Three of the identified cytomegalovirus-associated TCR beta chains were confirmed in vitro to be specific for cytomegalovirus antigens. It was suggested by the authors that the approach could potentially be generalized to other disease states and immunological phenotypes. A later analysis found that TCRs clustered in the first cohort also tended to co-occur in the 120 or so validation repertoires, with 94% of cluster scores above 0. Most TCR sequences were observed very rarely across donors, whereas some public TCRs were present in many individuals. The classifier was reported to diagnose cytomegalovirus status with high specificity and sensitivity in both the original cohort and the validation cohort. In the study, approximately 150 TCR beta chains were listed as associated with cytomegalovirus.

The donors were included in the validation cohort of over a hundred subjects, a group kept apart from the roughly 680-subject first cohort. Points on this clone: The specificity of this receptor is unknown. No per-base quality is available; no much larger clone lies one base away.

CDR1 and CDR2, per the germline V gene (reference sequence), are LNHDA and SQIVND. V is clipped by 3 bases and J by 1 base, and the sequence between their germline boundaries is 7 bases long. The CDR3, cysteine through phenylalanine, is 13 amino acids long. Solely the CDR3 DNA is kept, with 39 bases framed from the first base. The protocol used for the library was the immunoSEQ multiplex PCR assay. Processing in the source paper ran as follows. To diagnose cytomegalovirus status from the catalog of TCR beta chain sequences, a statistical classification framework was built. In TCRdb, the immuneACCESS table is reduced to in-frame sequences with V and J assigned. These tables do not hold every clone; where another copy was compared, an unresolved V gene accounts for under half, and the others remain unexplained. D and trimming come from the DNA, and the V and J calls and clone size come from that table. This sample holds some 84,000 clones; roughly 90% were observed only once. The top ten constitute around 2.1% of the sample.

The source is a man younger than 45 in good health and CMV-seronegative. In this chain, TRBV19 is recombined with TRBJ2-7; no confident D gene assignment can be made. Sequences were obtained from PBMCs. The CDR3 region reads CASSIGQSYEQYF. The DNA sequence follows: TGTGCCAGTAGTATTGGCCAATCCTACGAGCAGTACTTC.